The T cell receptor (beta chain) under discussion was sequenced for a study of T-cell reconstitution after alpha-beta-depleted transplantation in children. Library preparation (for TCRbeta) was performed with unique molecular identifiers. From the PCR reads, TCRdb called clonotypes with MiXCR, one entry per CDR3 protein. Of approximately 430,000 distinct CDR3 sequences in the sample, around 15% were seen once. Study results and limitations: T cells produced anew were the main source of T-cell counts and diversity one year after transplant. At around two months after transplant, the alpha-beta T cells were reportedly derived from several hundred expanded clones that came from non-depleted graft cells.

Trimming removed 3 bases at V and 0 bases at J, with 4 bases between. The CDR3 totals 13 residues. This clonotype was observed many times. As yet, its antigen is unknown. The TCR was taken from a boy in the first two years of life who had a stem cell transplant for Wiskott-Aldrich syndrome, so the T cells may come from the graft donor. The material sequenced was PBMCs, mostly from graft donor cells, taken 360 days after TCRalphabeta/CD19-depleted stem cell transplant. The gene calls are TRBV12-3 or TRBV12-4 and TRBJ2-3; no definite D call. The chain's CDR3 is CASSFPSTDTQYF. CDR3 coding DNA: TGTGCCAGCAGTTTTCCCAGCACAGATACGCAGTATTTT.